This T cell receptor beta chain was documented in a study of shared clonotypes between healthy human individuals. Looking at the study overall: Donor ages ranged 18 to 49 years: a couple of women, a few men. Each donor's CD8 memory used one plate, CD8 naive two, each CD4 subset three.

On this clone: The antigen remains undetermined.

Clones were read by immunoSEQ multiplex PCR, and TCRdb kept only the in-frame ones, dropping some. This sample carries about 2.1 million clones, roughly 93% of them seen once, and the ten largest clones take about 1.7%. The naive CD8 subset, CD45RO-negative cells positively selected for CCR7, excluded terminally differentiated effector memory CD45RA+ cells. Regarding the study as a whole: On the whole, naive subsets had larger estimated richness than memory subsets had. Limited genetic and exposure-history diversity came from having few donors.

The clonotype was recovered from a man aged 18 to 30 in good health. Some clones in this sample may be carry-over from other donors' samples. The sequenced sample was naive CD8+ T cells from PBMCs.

CDR3 protein: CATSRDPRAGELFF. The CDR3 DNA reads as TGTGCCACCAGCAGAGACCCCAGGGCCGGGGAGCTGTTTTTT. The chain joins TRBV15 to TRBJ2-2; tentative D call: TRBD1 (5 bases). V lost 0 bases to trimming and J lost 6 bases, with 8 bases between them. Looked up from germline, CDR1 is LNHNV and CDR2 is YYDKDF (reference sequence). CDR3 length equals 14 residues.